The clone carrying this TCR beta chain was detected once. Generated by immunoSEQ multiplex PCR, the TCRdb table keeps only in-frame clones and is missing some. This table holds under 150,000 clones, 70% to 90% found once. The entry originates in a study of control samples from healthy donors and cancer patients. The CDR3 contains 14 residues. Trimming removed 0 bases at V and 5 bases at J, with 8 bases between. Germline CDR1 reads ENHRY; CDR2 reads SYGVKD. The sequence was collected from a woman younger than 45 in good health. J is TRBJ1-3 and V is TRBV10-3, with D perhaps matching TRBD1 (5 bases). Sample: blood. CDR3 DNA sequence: TGTGCCATCAGTGAGTCGGCAGGGAGAAACACCATATATTTT. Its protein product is CAISESAGRNTIYF.